These 18 T cell receptor beta chains were all obtained from the same sample, sequenced in a study of Ad26.COV2.S vaccination and SARS-CoV-2 variants. The treatment: some 19 received Ad26.COV2.S at low or high dose, single or two shots; about 5 received placebo; per-sample allocation not given. At day 63 after the first vaccine or placebo injection, samples were drawn. Repertoires were generated with immunoSEQ multiplex PCR, while TCRdb's copy carries only in-frame clones and drops some. The sample has around 300,000 clones; roughly 89% are singletons. Sequenced here: peripheral blood, sampled in a trial of Ad26.COV2.S vaccine versus placebo. These receptor sequences come from a person aged 18 to 65 who received the Ad26.COV2.S COVID-19 vaccine or a placebo.

This chain joins TRBV27 and TRBJ1-5; D ambiguous. V was clipped by 5 bases and J by 6 bases, with 11 bases between them. The CDR3 covers 13 residues. CDR1 is MNHEY and CDR2 is SMNVEV in the germline V gene (reference sequence). CDR3 sequence reads: CASSDQWGQPQHF. CDR3 DNA: TGTGCCAGCAGTGATCAATGGGGTCAGCCCCAGCATTTT.

Written as DNA, the CDR3 is TGTGCCAGCAGTTACGGCAGGTGGAGCACTGAAGCTTTCTTT. Its protein is CASSYGRWSTEAFF. The V call is TRBV6-5, the J call TRBJ1-1, with D hard to call. The CDR3 has 14 residues. V lost 2 bases to trimming and J lost 4 bases, with 11 bases between them. Germline V gene data show CDR1 as MNHEY and CDR2 as SVGAGI.

The chain employs TRBV5-1 and TRBJ2-7, with a possible D match to TRBD2 (5 bases). The CDR3 spans 11 residues. The germline V gene encodes CDR1 SGHRS and CDR2 YFSETQ. The ends were cut back, 6 bases at V and 3 bases at J, with 7 bases in the middle. The CDR3 DNA follows: TGCGCCAGCAAAGAGGGCTACGAGCAGTACTTC. Protein product: CASKEGYEQYF.

The chain is built from TRBV19 and TRBJ2-7; 15 bases map to TRBD2. The CDR3 length is 17 residues. Per the germline V gene, CDR1 is LNHDA and CDR2 is SQIVND (reference sequence). V gave up 9 bases and J gave up 5 bases; unmatched junction bases: 14. The CDR3 is CASQAGTSGRNAHEQYF. The CDR3, as DNA: TGTGCCAGCCAAGCCGGGACTAGCGGGAGGAACGCCCACGAGCAGTACTTC. Complete variable domain (other parts from reference TRBV19 and TRBJ2-7): DGGITQSPKYLFRKEGQNVTLSCEQNLNHDAMYWYRQDPGQGLRLIYYSQIVNDFQKGDIAEGYSVSREKKESFPLTVTSAQKNPTAFYLCASQAGTSGRNAHEQYFGPGTRLTVT.

This chain uses TRBV5-6 with TRBJ1-1, with D perhaps TRBD1 (5 bases). Germline assignment: CDR1 SGHDT and CDR2 YYEEEE. V lost 3 bases to trimming and J lost 2 bases, with 14 bases between them. The CDR3 sequence is 15 residues long. CDR3 amino acids: CASSWADRLNTEAFF. The CDR3 DNA reads TGTGCCAGCAGCTGGGCCGACAGACTAAACACTGAAGCTTTCTTT.

The chain is built from TRBV5-6 and TRBJ2-7; D gene uncertain. Germline V gene lookup returns CDR1 SGHDT and CDR2 YYEEEE. V lost 4 bases and J lost 0, with 17 bases in between. CDR3 length equals 16 residues. The DNA for the CDR3 is TGTGCCAGCAGCCCGACGATGAAGGGAAACTCCTACGAGCAGTACTTC. Residues: CASSPTMKGNSYEQYF.

DNA of the CDR3: TGTGCCAGCAGCCCACCCTCCTACGAGCAGTACTTC. Its protein product is CASSPPSYEQYF. The rearrangement joins TRBV7-9 to TRBJ2-7; D uncertain. Germline lookup yields CDR1 SEHNR and CDR2 FQNEAQ (reference sequence). The V and J ends lost 5 bases and 0 bases respectively, with 5 bases between them. The CDR3 extends over 12 amino acids.

The chain recombines TRBV10-3 with TRBJ1-2, with TRBD1 as a possible D gene (5 bases). The CDR3 spans 14 residues. Germline lookup yields CDR1 ENHRY and CDR2 SYGVKD. Deletions cut 6 bases from V and 4 bases from J, with 15 bases between. CDR3 bases: TGTGCCATCAGATCCGGGACGGGCAGCTATGGCTACACCTTC. Residues: CAIRSGTGSYGYTF.

The CDR3 DNA reads TGTGCCAGCAGCCAAGGGGGTGGGCCCCAGCATTTT. Residues: CASSQGGGPQHF. This chain connects TRBV4-2 to TRBJ1-5; D is ambiguous. The germline V and J ends were trimmed by 1 base and 9 bases, with 7 bases remaining between them. CDR1 is LGHNA and CDR2 is YNFKEQ in the germline V gene. The CDR3 is 12 residues long.

This chain links TRBV11-2 with TRBJ2-1; perhaps TRBD1 as D (6 bases). V dropped 5 bases and J dropped 5 bases, with 13 bases sitting between them. This CDR3 has 14 amino acids. CDR1 SGHAT and CDR2 FQNNGV come from the germline V gene. This CDR3 reads CASSTNRANNEQFF. In DNA, the CDR3 is TGTGCCAGCAGCACTAACAGGGCTAACAATGAGCAGTTCTTC.

CDR3 residues: CASPWVGGNTIYF. The CDR3 coding sequence is TGTGCCAGCCCCTGGGTAGGTGGAAACACCATATATTTT. The gene calls are TRBV12-1 and TRBJ1-3. TRBV12-1 is a listed pseudogene. The CDR3 loop spans 13 amino acids.

The chain uses TRBV14 and TRBJ1-3; D is ambiguous. This CDR3 contains 12 residues. V lost 1 base and J 11 bases, leaving 9 bases between the germline ends. CDR1 is SGHDN and CDR2 is FVKESK in the germline V gene. For the CDR3, the DNA is TGTGCCAGCAGCCAAGTGCATGGGGCCATATATTTT. Translation gives CASSQVHGAIYF.

This clone was seen only once. V and J are TRBV28 and TRBJ2-5; TRBD2 might be the D (6 bases). The CDR3 extends over 15 amino acids. Germline-derived CDR1 and CDR2 are MDHEN and SYDVKM. Trimming shortened V by 6 bases and J by 5 bases, and 19 bases separated the two germline ends. The CDR3 DNA is TGTGCCAGCAGATACGCTGGGACGGGAGAGGAGACCCAGTACTTC. Its protein is CASRYAGTGEETQYF. The full variable domain, in which reference TRBV28 and TRBJ2-5 provide the parts outside the CDR3, is DVKVTQSSRYLVKRTGEKVFLECVQDMDHENMFWYRQDPGLGLRLIYFSYDVKMKEKGDIPEGYSVSREKKERFSLILESASTNQTSMYLCASRYAGTGEETQYFGPGTRLLVL.

This clone appeared a single time. V usage is TRBV7-9 and J usage is TRBJ2-1; possible D gene TRBD1, 6 bases. Trimming left V 6 bases short and J 9 bases short, with 15 bases between. The CDR3 is 13 amino acids. Germline values: CDR1 SEHNR, CDR2 FQNEAQ (reference sequence). The CDR3 protein is CASSENRVSEQFF. The CDR3 DNA reads TGTGCCAGCAGTGAAAACAGGGTCAGTGAGCAGTTCTTC.

This clone was counted once. The V call is TRBV28, the J call TRBJ2-5, with 10 nucleotides matching TRBD1. The CDR3 is 14 residues long. J gave up 7 bases and V 3 bases, and 5 bases lay outside the gene matches. Germline V gene sequence: CDR1 MDHEN, CDR2 SYDVKM. CDR3 loop: CASSLDRGFGTQYF. DNA of the CDR3: TGTGCCAGCAGTTTGGACAGGGGGTTCGGGACCCAGTACTTC.

This CDR3 reads CASRASGSKTQYF. DNA for the CDR3: TGTGCCAGCAGGGCTAGCGGTTCCAAGACCCAGTACTTC. The chain carries TRBV28 and TRBJ2-5; 7 bases line up with TRBD2. This CDR3 spans 13 amino acids. Unmatched junction bases numbered 7, after V lost 6 bases and J lost 6 bases. From germline, CDR1 is MDHEN and CDR2 SYDVKM.

The V call is TRBV6-5, the J call TRBJ2-3; 7 nucleotides agree with TRBD1. Germline trimming cut 10 bases from V and 1 base from J; bases unmatched to any gene: 8. CDR3 length equals 14 residues. Germline CDR1 MNHEY, CDR2 SVGAGI. Here the CDR3 reads CATEGQVRTDTQYF. CDR3 coding DNA: TGTGCCACAGAAGGACAGGTGCGCACAGATACGCAGTATTTT.

This clone is a singleton in its sample. J is TRBJ1-5 and V is TRBV6-5; D unclear. V was pared by 8 bases and J by 0 bases, with 14 bases between. In germline, CDR1 is MNHEY, CDR2 SVGAGI. This CDR3 is 15 amino acids long. The CDR3 loop reads CASGWSADSNQPQHF. CDR3 nucleotides: TGTGCCAGCGGGTGGAGTGCAGATAGCAATCAGCCCCAGCATTTT.